The 7 T cell receptor beta chains below all came from one sample that was sequenced in a study of T cell responses to AZD1222 COVID-19 vaccine listed by TCRdb under 2021. Libraries were made using the immunoSEQ multiplex PCR assay. Held by TCRdb, this immuneACCESS table contains in-frame sequences only and omits some clones. Under half of the omission traces to an unresolved V gene where checked; the cause of the rest is unknown. Across this sample there are some 150,000 clones, with just over 90% seen only once. The ten largest clones represent 2.6% of the sample. According to the study, the label for this sample's time point signals: baseline before first vaccination. Sequencing was performed on peripheral blood, taken on day 0 of AZD1222 vaccination. The origin of the receptors is an adult in good health.

This rearrangement joins TRBV7-9 to TRBJ2-3, with a tentative D call TRBD2 (7 bases). Trimming shortened V by 4 bases and J by 2 bases, and 13 bases separated the two germline ends. Germline CDR1 reads SEHNR; CDR2 reads FQNEAQ (reference sequence). CDR3 size: 15 residues. The CDR3 spells CASSSRGGNTDTQYF. The CDR3 bases are TGTGCCAGCAGCTCAAGGGGGGGAAACACAGATACGCAGTATTTT.

The gene calls are TRBV7-6 and TRBJ1-1; TRBD1 is a possible D gene (6 bases). The CDR3 runs to 15 residues. V was shortened by 7 bases and J by 1 base, with 16 bases between the two germline ends. CDR1 is SGHVS, CDR2 FNYEAQ, per germline. The CDR3 DNA follows: TGTGCCAGCACCCGAGGGGGGTGGACGAACACTGAAGCTTTCTTT. Its translation: CASTRGGWTNTEAFF.

The J gene is TRBJ2-3, the V gene TRBV5-1, with unresolved D. The V end lost 7 bases, the J end lost 0 bases, and 6 bases lay between the germline ends. The CDR3 length is 12 residues. From germline, CDR1 is SGHRS and CDR2 YFSETQ. The CDR3 DNA sequence: TGCGCCAGCGGGCAGAGCACAGATACGCAGTATTTT. Amino acid sequence: CASGQSTDTQYF.

A single count supports this clone. This chain uses TRBV11-2 with TRBJ1-1; D might be TRBD1 (5 bases). The germline V gene has CDR1 SGHAT and CDR2 FQNNGV. V lost 5 bases to trimming and J lost 8 bases, with 12 bases between them. There are 12 residues in the CDR3. The CDR3 protein is CASSTVWTEAFF. The DNA of the CDR3 is TGTGCCAGCAGCACCGTTTGGACAGAAGCTTTCTTT.

This sequence joins TRBV11-2 and TRBJ1-1; 7 nucleotides line up with TRBD1. This CDR3 is built from 12 residues. The V gene end was trimmed by 1 base and the J gene end by 11 bases; junction bases not matched to a gene: 4. Germline lookup yields CDR1 SGHAT and CDR2 FQNNGV. The CDR3 sequence is CASSLGTGMAFF. The CDR3 DNA follows: TGTGCCAGCAGCTTAGGGACAGGAATGGCTTTCTTT.

The chain has TRBV4-1 and TRBJ1-6; D possibly corresponds to TRBD1 (6 bases). Trimming removed 6 bases from V and 5 bases from J, with 8 bases in between. The CDR3 loop spans 13 amino acids. Germline V lookup: CDR1 MGHRA, CDR2 YSYEKL. In DNA, the CDR3 is TGCGCCAGCAGGAGGACAGATAATTCACCCCTCCACTTT. Its translation: CASRRTDNSPLHF.

The rearrangement links TRBV13 to TRBJ1-5, with 7 bases lining up with TRBD1. The length of the CDR3 is 13 residues. The trim removed 5 bases at V and 6 bases at J, leaving 4 bases unmatched. Germline CDR1 and CDR2: PRHDT and FYEKMQ (reference sequence). The CDR3 coding sequence is TGTGCCAGCAGCATGAACAGGGGTCAGCCCCAGCATTTT. It yields the protein CASSMNRGQPQHF.